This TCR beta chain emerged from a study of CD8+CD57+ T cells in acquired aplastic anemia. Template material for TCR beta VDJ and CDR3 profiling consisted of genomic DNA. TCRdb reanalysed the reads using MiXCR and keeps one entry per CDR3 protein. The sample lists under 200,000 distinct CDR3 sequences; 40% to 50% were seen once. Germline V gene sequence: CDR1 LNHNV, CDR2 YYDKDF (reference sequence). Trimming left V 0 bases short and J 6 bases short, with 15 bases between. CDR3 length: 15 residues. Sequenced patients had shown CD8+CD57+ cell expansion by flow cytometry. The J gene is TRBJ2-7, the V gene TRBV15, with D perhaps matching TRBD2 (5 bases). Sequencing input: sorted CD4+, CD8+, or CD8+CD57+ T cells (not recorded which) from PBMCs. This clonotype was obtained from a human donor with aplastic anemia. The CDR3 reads CATSREVARGIEQYF. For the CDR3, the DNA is TGTGCCACCAGCAGAGAGGTTGCTAGAGGGATCGAGCAGTACTTC. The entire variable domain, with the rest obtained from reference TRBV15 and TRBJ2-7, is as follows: DAMVIQNPRYQVTQFGKPVTLSCSQTLNHNVMYWYQQKSSQAPKLLFHYYDKDFNNEADTPDNFQSRRPNTSFCFLDIRSPGLGDTAMYLCATSREVARGIEQYFGPGTRLTVT.